The 10 T cell receptor beta chains reported below all come from one sample, sequenced in a study of T cell responses to AZD1222 COVID-19 vaccine. Data came from immunoSEQ multiplex PCR; TCRdb stores just in-frame clones and leaves some out. The top ten hold about 4% of the sample, which has about 150,000 clones, roughly 92% seen once. The sequencing used peripheral blood, collected 28 days after the second AZD1222 dose. The receptors were gathered from an adult who received the AZD1222 COVID-19 vaccine.

This clone is a singleton in its sample. The gene calls are TRBV2 and TRBJ1-1, with D possibly being TRBD1 (5 bases). CDR1 and CDR2 (germline): SNHLY, FYNNEI. V lost 8 bases, J lost 5 bases, and 6 bases lay in between. The CDR3 is made up of 10 amino acids. The chain's CDR3 is CASWGTEAFF. The CDR3 DNA is TGTGCCAGCTGGGGGACTGAAGCTTTCTTT.

The chain combines TRBV4-1 with TRBJ1-2; D gene uncertain. This CDR3 is 11 amino acids long. V lost 2 bases, J lost 2 bases, and 0 bases lay in between. Germline assignment: CDR1 MGHRA and CDR2 YSYEKL. CDR3 amino acids: CASSQNYGYTF. CDR3 DNA: TGCGCCAGCAGCCAAAACTATGGCTACACCTTC.

V and J are TRBV10-3 and TRBJ2-2; 9 bases match TRBD1. From germline, CDR1 is ENHRY and CDR2 SYGVKD. V lost 1 base and J lost 4; bases outside the gene matches: 4. The CDR3 totals 16 residues. The CDR3 spells CAISELGQGSTGELFF. CDR3 in DNA: TGTGCCATCAGTGAGTTGGGACAGGGAAGCACCGGGGAGCTGTTTTTT.

The chain joins TRBV29-1 to TRBJ2-3; D uncertain. Per germline, CDR1 SQVTM and CDR2 ANQGSEA. Between the trimmed V and J ends, which lost 3 bases and 14 bases, there was a span of 15 bases. This CDR3 has 11 residues. The CDR3 is CSVEVSSLVYF. The CDR3 bases are TGCAGCGTTGAGGTGTCTAGTCTCGTGTATTTT.

This chain uses TRBV3-1 (or the pseudogene TRBV3-2) with TRBJ1-2, with D uncertain. This CDR3 has 12 residues. From germline, CDR1 is LGHDT and CDR2 YNNKEL (reference sequence). The V end lost 1 base, the J end lost 6 bases, and 6 bases lay between the germline ends. The CDR3 is CASSQAGNGYTF. DNA of the CDR3: TGTGCCAGCAGCCAAGCGGGGAATGGCTACACCTTC.

The chain's CDR3 is CASSKSGGTGYETQYF. Written as DNA, the CDR3 is TGTGCCAGCAGCAAGAGCGGGGGGACAGGTTACGAGACCCAGTACTTC. This rearrangement joins TRBV5-4 to TRBJ2-5; the D gene is possibly TRBD2 (9 bases). Trimming took 4 bases from V and 5 from J, leaving 21 bases between them. Per germline, CDR1 SGHNT and CDR2 YYREEE (reference sequence). The CDR3 is 16 residues long.

The chain uses TRBV7-2 and TRBJ2-2; D gene ambiguous. Germline V gives CDR1 SGHTA, CDR2 FQGNSA. The CDR3 is made up of 13 amino acids. V gave up 5 bases and J gave up 2 bases, with 6 bases separating them. The chain's CDR3 is CASSIINTGELFF. CDR3 DNA sequence: TGTGCCAGCAGCATTATTAACACCGGGGAGCTGTTTTTT.

The CDR3 spells CASSWGKVHGYTF. CDR3 nucleotide sequence: TGTGCCAGCAGTTGGGGCAAAGTCCATGGCTACACCTTC. The chain couples TRBV6-2 or TRBV6-3 to TRBJ1-2, with a tentative D call TRBD1 (5 bases). Trimming removed 4 bases at V and 6 bases at J, with 12 bases between. Germline assignment: CDR1 MNHEY and CDR2 SVGEGT. This CDR3 comprises 13 residues.

The V and J genes are TRBV14 and TRBJ2-2; D ambiguous. This CDR3 is 15 amino acids long. Germline loops: CDR1 SGHDN, CDR2 FVKESK. The germline V and J ends were trimmed by 3 bases and 2 bases, with 10 bases remaining between them. The DNA of the CDR3 is TGTGCCAGCAGCCATTTTGCGACTAACACCGGGGAGCTGTTTTTT. Its protein is CASSHFATNTGELFF.

The V call is TRBV27, the J call TRBJ2-7, with TRBD2 identical over 7 bases. Germline V gene sequence: CDR1 MNHEY, CDR2 SMNVEV (reference sequence). The CDR3 sequence is 15 residues long. After removal of 6 bases from V and 2 bases from J, the junction contained 10 bases not matched to a gene. This CDR3 is CASRSGGGPTYEQYF. In DNA, the CDR3 is TGTGCCAGCAGGTCGGGGGGAGGGCCGACCTACGAGCAGTACTTC.